This T cell receptor (beta chain) was captured in a study of PD-1 blockade in classical Hodgkin lymphoma. This sample's time point: newly diagnosed, previously untreated cHL patient sample. Newly diagnosed classical Hodgkin lymphoma PBMCs, still untreated, provided the comparison samples. Study-level results: No one has yet defined what causes the repertoire differences, which may be disease activity or prior therapy. Relapsed/refractory patients reportedly had lower baseline diversity than newly diagnosed patients.

Produced via immunoSEQ multiplex PCR; TCRdb's table is partial and in-frame only. Here the sample spans over 15,000 clones, approximately 90% being singletons. A remark on this clone: Its antigen remains unknown.

The source of this sequence is a human donor with classical Hodgkin lymphoma. Sample: peripheral blood mononuclear cells (PBMCs).

The CDR3 sequence: CASTVAGGNTGELFF. DNA for the CDR3: TGTGCCAGCACCGTAGCGGGAGGGAACACCGGGGAGCTGTTTTTT. The chain has TRBV7-3 and TRBJ2-2, with 10 nucleotides matching TRBD2. The CDR3 length is 15 residues. Germline lookup yields CDR1 SGHTA and CDR2 FQGTGA. V lost 7 bases to trimming and J lost 1 base; unmatched junction nucleotides: 3.